The next 2 T cell receptor beta chains were all read from a single sample in a study of cytomegalovirus exposure and HLA in healthy donors. 60 Vbeta and 13 Jbeta primers were used in PCR. Using immunoSEQ multiplex PCR, the repertoire was profiled, and TCRdb retains in-frame clones only, with some absent. Among 190,000 or so clones listed, over 80% were seen once. The specimen sequenced was PBMCs. Receptors originate from a man aged 45-60 years in good health and CMV-seronegative.

The chain carries TRBV30 and TRBJ1-1; weak D call: TRBD1 (6 bases). The CDR3 sequence is 14 residues long. With 7 bases removed from V and 0 bases from J, the gap between germline ends came to 15 bases. CDR1 is GTSNPN and CDR2 is SVGIG in the germline V gene (reference sequence). CDR3 sequence: CALTGARMNTEAFF. Here the CDR3 DNA reads TGTGCCTTGACAGGTGCGCGAATGAACACTGAAGCTTTCTTT.

The V gene is TRBV6-5, the J gene TRBJ1-6, with 10 bases fitting TRBD1. This CDR3 region has 13 residues. The germline V gene encodes CDR1 MNHEY and CDR2 SVGAGI. V trimming: 8 bases; J trimming: 5 bases; junction bases outside the gene matches: 0. CDR3 region: CASGTGDNSPLHF. Written as DNA, the CDR3 is TGTGCCAGCGGGACAGGGGATAATTCACCCCTCCACTTT.